Detailed here is one T cell receptor (beta chain). The antigen is undetermined. The same CDR3 is also encoded by other DNA sequences in this sample. Naive-designated CD8 cells lacked CD45RO, were positively enriched for CCR7, and omitted terminally differentiated effector memory CD45RA+ cells. Adult Caucasians living in Nashville, Tennessee made up all of the donors. Clones were read by immunoSEQ multiplex PCR, and TCRdb kept only the in-frame ones, dropping some. Of more than 2 million clones in the sample, roughly 94% were seen once. This CDR3 spans 14 amino acids. Germline CDR1 MGHRA, CDR2 YSYEKL. Trimming pared 1 base from V and 2 bases from J, leaving 9 bases between. These data originate in a study of shared clonotypes between healthy human individuals. Study context: Every donor yielded three CD4 naive, three CD4 memory, two CD8 naive and one CD8 memory plate.

Study-wide results and caveats: Larger richness was generally estimated for naive than memory subsets.

Sequencing was carried out using naive CD8+ T cells sorted from blood. The receptor was derived from a man aged 18 to 29 in good health. This rearrangement joins TRBV4-1 to TRBJ2-7; perhaps D is TRBD1 or TRBD2 (5 bases each). The CDR3, as DNA: TGCGCCAGCAGCCAAGTTGGGGGAGCCTACGAGCAGTACTTC. Amino acids: CASSQVGGAYEQYF.